The source of this TCR beta chain is a study of Graves' ophthalmopathy and Graves' hyperthyroidism. Included hyperthyroidism patients were aged 18 to 65 and newly diagnosed (under 2 months' duration). The evidence that diagnosis relied on was clinical symptoms, serum thyroxine, TRAb, thyroid ultrasound and orbital computed tomography. Trimming removed 1 base at V and 1 base at J, with 16 bases between. Germline V gene lookup returns CDR1 SGHVS and CDR2 FNYEAQ. CDR3 length: 17 amino acids. This clonotype was recorded many times. Antigen: not known. General observations from the study: For predicting ophthalmopathy progression, the model had about 64% sensitivity and roughly 77% specificity. Blood also contained most of the expanded thyroid clonotypes above 0.001 frequency.

Amplifying from RNA transcripts, the study obtained TCR beta CDR3 regions. First-round RT-PCR used HTBI primers; second-round multiplex PCR followed. Each CDR3 protein gets one entry after TCRdb re-called the multiplex PCR reads with MiXCR. The data contain a few hundred thousand distinct CDR3 sequences, approximately 15% of them singletons. This chain joins TRBV7-6 and TRBJ2-5; D possibly corresponds to TRBD2 (7 bases). Material for sequencing was peripheral blood. The receptor was isolated from a woman aged 18-30 years with stable Graves' hyperthyroidism. Written as DNA, the CDR3 is TGTGCCAGCAGCTTAGAGGGTGGGGGGGCGTTCCAAGAGACCCAGTACTTC. This encodes CASSLEGGGAFQETQYF.